The 9 T cell receptor beta chains reported below all come from one sample, sequenced in a study of technical replicates of blood from four donors. The table came from immunoSEQ multiplex PCR; TCRdb's copy has only in-frame clones and leaves some out. The data contain roughly 11,000 clones, approximately 93% of them singletons. The sample consisted of PBMCs. These receptors all stem from a human donor in good health.

The CDR3, as DNA: TGTGCCAGCAGTCCCGTGACAGGGGACGGTGAGCAGTTCTTC. It is translated as CASSPVTGDGEQFF. The chain uses TRBV6-5 and TRBJ2-1, with 8 nucleotides matching TRBD1. Looked up from germline, CDR1 is MNHEY and CDR2 is SVGAGI. Trimming took 5 bases from V and 9 from J; bases not matched to a gene: 9. This CDR3 is built from 14 residues.

The J gene is TRBJ1-1, the V gene TRBV7-2; TRBD1 is a possible D gene (6 bases). Deletions cut 5 bases from V and 1 base from J, with 14 bases between. Germline-derived CDR1 and CDR2 are SGHTA and FQGNSA. The CDR3 runs to 15 residues. For the CDR3, the DNA is TGTGCCAGCAGCCGAGCAGGACAGAAGAACACTGAAGCTTTCTTT. Its translation is CASSRAGQKNTEAFF.

The chain has TRBV28 and TRBJ2-7; tentatively, D is TRBD1 (6 bases). Trimming pared 4 bases from V and 0 bases from J, leaving 13 bases between. CDR1 and CDR2 from the germline V gene are MDHEN and SYDVKM. This CDR3 has 15 amino acids. The CDR3 sequence is CASSSPEDSSYEQYF. For the CDR3, the DNA is TGTGCCAGCAGTTCCCCCGAGGACAGCTCCTACGAGCAGTACTTC.

J is TRBJ1-1 and V is TRBV6-5, with no clear D. CDR3 size: 15 residues. V was clipped by 4 bases and J by 1 base, with 13 bases between them. Germline values: CDR1 MNHEY, CDR2 SVGAGI. The chain's CDR3 is CASSFSGVANTEAFF. CDR3 in DNA: TGTGCCAGCAGTTTCTCCGGGGTAGCGAACACTGAAGCTTTCTTT.

The CDR3 DNA reads TGCGCCAGCAGTGAGTCTGGAGGGCTCGACTACGAGCAGTACTTC. Amino acid sequence: CASSESGGLDYEQYF. This sequence joins TRBV10-1 and TRBJ2-7, with D perhaps matching TRBD2 (6 bases). The CDR3 runs to 15 residues. Deletions cut 0 bases from V and 3 bases from J, with 12 bases between. Germline CDR1 WNHNN, CDR2 SYGVQD (reference sequence).

This chain connects TRBV30 to TRBJ1-1; weak D call: TRBD1 (6 bases). The germline V gene encodes CDR1 GTSNPN and CDR2 SVGIG (reference sequence). CDR3 size: 15 residues. The germline V and J ends were trimmed by 8 bases and 10 bases, with 29 bases remaining between them. The CDR3 DNA sequence: TGTGCCCGGGGGGATTTGGACAGAGGGTCCCCCAGAGCTTTCTTT. It encodes CARGDLDRGSPRAFF.

The V and J genes are TRBV27 and TRBJ2-1, with D possibly TRBD2 on 6 matching bases. V was clipped by 3 bases and J by 0 bases, with 15 bases between them. Germline values: CDR1 MNHEY, CDR2 SMNVEV (reference sequence). CDR3 length equals 17 residues. CDR3 loop: CASSFSGGTNSYNEQFF. Here the CDR3 DNA reads TGTGCCAGCAGTTTCTCGGGCGGGACCAACTCCTACAATGAGCAGTTCTTC.

V is TRBV5-1 and J is TRBJ2-7; 8 bases are a match to TRBD2. This CDR3 has 14 amino acids. J lost 0 bases, V lost 4 bases, and 3 bases had no gene match. Looked up from germline, CDR1 is SGHRS and CDR2 is YFSETQ. This chain's CDR3 is CASSTTSDSYEQYF. CDR3 DNA sequence: TGCGCCAGCAGCACGACTAGCGACTCCTACGAGCAGTACTTC. Variable domain in full (rest from reference TRBV5-1 and TRBJ2-7): KAGVTQTPRYLIKTRGQQVTLSCSPISGHRSVSWYQQTPGQGLQFLFEYFSETQRNKGNFPGRFSGRQFSNSRSEMNVSTLELGDSALYLCASSTTSDSYEQYFGPGTRLTVT.

This rearrangement joins TRBV27 to TRBJ2-1; TRBD2 agrees at 7 bases. Germline loops: CDR1 MNHEY, CDR2 SMNVEV (reference sequence). CDR3 length equals 15 residues. Trimming at V came to 5 bases and at J to 6 bases, leaving 10 bases not matched to a gene. The CDR3 loop is CASSPGMGGSNEQFF. The CDR3 DNA reads as TGTGCCAGCAGTCCAGGGATGGGAGGGTCCAATGAGCAGTTCTTC.